These 21 T cell receptor beta chains came from one sample sequenced in a study of early T cells in non-severe SARS-CoV-2 infection. A single record per CDR3 protein comes from TCRdb applying MiXCR to the 5' RACE reads. The top ten hold roughly 1.2% of the sample, which has roughly 63,000 distinct CDR3 sequences, around 12% seen once. Here the sequenced sample was whole blood, taken at baseline. These receptors came from an adult who was a healthcare worker with PCR-confirmed SARS-CoV-2 infection or an uninfected control (not recorded which). The donor label of this sample is uncertain.

This clonotype was recorded a few times. The chain joins TRBV5-1 to TRBJ2-2; D is undetermined. This CDR3 region has 16 residues. Deletions cut 4 bases from V and 3 bases from J, with 16 bases between. The germline gives CDR1 SGHRS, CDR2 YFSETQ. The CDR3 spells CASSNPTRRDTGELFF. CDR3 nucleotide sequence: TGCGCCAGCAGCAACCCGACCCGGCGCGACACCGGGGAGCTGTTTTTT.

This clonotype occurred many times. The chain recombines TRBV28 with TRBJ2-3; D remains unclear. V was shortened by 2 bases and J by 3 bases, with 6 bases between the two germline ends. The CDR3 is 13 amino acids. The V gene's germline CDR1 is MDHEN and CDR2 SYDVKM. The CDR3 nucleotides are TGTGCCAGCAGTTTACACACAACAGATACGCAGTATTTT. Its translation is CASSLHTTDTQYF.

This clonotype was detected ten times or more. V gene TRBV6-1 combines with J gene TRBJ1-1, with a tentative D call TRBD1 (6 bases). The V and J ends lost 7 bases and 7 bases respectively, with 13 bases between them. Germline V gene sequence: CDR1 MNHNS, CDR2 SASEGT. The CDR3 runs to 12 residues. The CDR3 is CASNRQGLEAFF. Here the CDR3 DNA reads TGTGCCAGCAACCGGCAGGGGCTTGAAGCTTTCTTT.

This clonotype was counted a few times. V gene TRBV7-8 combines with J gene TRBJ2-5, with 9 bases lining up with TRBD2. Germline V gene lookup returns CDR1 SGHVS and CDR2 FQNEAQ. The CDR3 length is 16 residues. V shed 1 base, J shed 1 base, and the junction held 4 bases outside the gene matches. CDR3 DNA sequence: TGTGCCAGCAGCTTAGGTCAGCGGGGGGTCCAAGAGACCCAGTACTTC. Amino acid sequence: CASSLGQRGVQETQYF.

The gene calls are TRBV6-6 and TRBJ2-1; weak D call: TRBD1 (5 bases). Germline assignment: CDR1 MNHNY and CDR2 SVGAGI (reference sequence). Trimming cost V 2 bases and J 2 bases, with 19 bases left between them. The CDR3 is 18 residues long. The CDR3 here is CASSYPTQATEAYNEQFF. CDR3 DNA: TGTGCCAGCAGTTACCCTACACAGGCGACGGAAGCCTACAATGAGCAGTTCTTC.

This clonotype occurred a few times. CDR3 sequence: CASSFRGPADTQYF. CDR3 nucleotide sequence: TGTGCCAGCAGTTTTCGAGGGCCTGCAGATACGCAGTATTTT. The chain has TRBV27 and TRBJ2-3, with a weak D call TRBD2 (5 bases). V lost 3 bases to trimming and J lost 4 bases, with 11 bases between them. Looked up from germline, CDR1 is MNHEY and CDR2 is SMNVEV (reference sequence). The CDR3 is made up of 14 amino acids.

This clonotype has ten or more counts. V gene TRBV12-3 or TRBV12-4 combines with J gene TRBJ1-5; perhaps TRBD1 as D (5 bases). This CDR3 has 15 amino acids. Trimming cost V 2 bases and J 1 base, with 9 bases left between them. The CDR3 loop reads CASSLWGESNQPQHF. The CDR3 nucleotides are TGTGCCAGCAGTTTATGGGGGGAGAGCAATCAGCCCCAGCATTTT.

This clonotype was observed a few times. This chain links TRBV20-1 with TRBJ2-3; TRBD2 agrees at 9 bases. This CDR3 comprises 16 residues. V lost 5 bases and J lost 4; bases outside the gene matches: 13. CDR1 DFQATT and CDR2 SNEGSKA come from the germline V gene (reference sequence). CDR3 in amino acids: CSASRSPGLAPDTQYF. For the CDR3, the DNA is TGCAGTGCTTCCCGATCACCGGGACTAGCACCAGATACGCAGTATTTT.

In its sample, this clonotype was seen many times. The chain employs TRBV5-1 and TRBJ2-3; 7 bases are a match to TRBD1. Germline values: CDR1 SGHRS, CDR2 YFSETQ. This CDR3 spans 15 amino acids. V shed 3 bases, J shed 5 bases, and the junction held 9 bases outside the gene matches. CDR3 nucleotides: TGCGCCAGCAGCTCCCGGACAGGTTCGGGAGATACGCAGTATTTT. It codes for CASSSRTGSGDTQYF.

This clonotype came up many times. The gene calls are TRBV5-1 and TRBJ2-3; D call uncertain. The germline V and J ends were trimmed by 3 bases and 2 bases, with 13 bases remaining between them. Germline loops: CDR1 SGHRS, CDR2 YFSETQ. The CDR3 extends over 15 amino acids. The CDR3 region has the DNA TGCGCCAGCAGCTCCTCTACCGGCGTCACAGATACGCAGTATTTT. It is translated as CASSSSTGVTDTQYF.

The chain uses TRBV12-3 or TRBV12-4 and TRBJ1-5; D gene ambiguous. The germline V and J ends were trimmed by 7 bases and 1 base, with 11 bases remaining between them. CDR3 length: 14 residues. CDR3 DNA sequence: TGTGCCAGCACTCTAGGAGGGAGCAATCAGCCCCAGCATTTT. Residues: CASTLGGSNQPQHF.

This clonotype was counted many times. The gene calls are TRBV3-1 and TRBJ2-3, with D perhaps given as TRBD1 or TRBD2 (6 bases each). Trimming left V 0 bases short and J 2 bases short, with 15 bases between. Germline CDR1 reads LGHDT; CDR2 reads YNNKEL (reference sequence). The CDR3 is made up of 17 amino acids. CDR3 amino acids: CASSQDLRGAATDTQYF. The DNA of the CDR3 is TGTGCCAGCAGCCAAGATTTAAGGGGGGCCGCCACAGATACGCAGTATTTT.

This clonotype was detected only once. The gene calls are TRBV12-3 or TRBV12-4 and TRBJ1-5; the D is unclear. The CDR3 consists of 14 residues. The V gene lost 1 base and the J gene lost 5 bases, with 9 bases spanning the gap. The CDR3 DNA follows: TGTGCCAGCAGTTTAGGCAGAATTCATCAGCCCCAGCATTTT. As protein: CASSLGRIHQPQHF.

The rearrangement links TRBV12-3 or TRBV12-4 to TRBJ2-2; D is uncertain. Trimming cost V 6 bases and J 7 bases, with 6 bases left between them. This CDR3 is built from 11 residues. CDR3 coding DNA: TGTGCCAGCAGGTTCGTCGGGGAGCTGTTTTTT. It encodes CASRFVGELFF.

This clonotype was detected a few times. The chain recombines TRBV7-3 with TRBJ2-2; D is ambiguous. Germline CDR1 is SGHTA and CDR2 is FQGTGA. The CDR3 runs 16 residues. The ends were cut back, 4 bases at V and 8 bases at J, with 20 bases in the middle. The CDR3 is CASSSQGPLGPGELFF. CDR3 in DNA: TGTGCCAGCAGCTCTCAAGGGCCTCTAGGTCCGGGGGAGCTGTTTTTT.

The chain recombines TRBV20-1 with TRBJ2-3; D uncertain. Between the trimmed V and J ends, which lost 5 bases and 2 bases, there was a span of 11 bases. Germline V gene sequence: CDR1 DFQATT, CDR2 SNEGSKA (reference sequence). The CDR3 totals 13 residues. As DNA, the CDR3 is TGCAGTGCTCCCGTTTTCGTCACAGATACGCAGTATTTT. It is translated as CSAPVFVTDTQYF.

This clonotype has more than one count but fewer than ten. This chain uses TRBV7-4 with TRBJ1-4; 7 bases match TRBD1. There are 15 residues in the CDR3. Germline assignment: CDR1 SGHVT and CDR2 SQSDAQ. After removal of 7 bases from V and 7 bases from J, the junction contained 12 bases not matched to a gene. The CDR3 spells CASTIPGGGAEKLFF. In nucleotides, the CDR3 is TGTGCCAGCACCATCCCAGGGGGTGGGGCTGAAAAACTGTTTTTT.

J is TRBJ2-7 and V is TRBV12-3 or TRBV12-4, with no clear D. Deletions cut 3 bases from V and 0 bases from J, with 9 bases between. CDR3 length equals 14 residues. CDR3 nucleotides: TGTGCCAGCAGTTTCCTAGACGGCTCCTACGAGCAGTACGTC. Protein: CASSFLDGSYEQYV.

The chain has TRBV5-1 and TRBJ1-1, with D maybe TRBD1 (6 bases). This CDR3 contains 13 residues. CDR1 is SGHRS, CDR2 YFSETQ, per germline. V gave up 5 bases and J gave up 1 base, with 9 bases separating them. The CDR3 nucleotides are TGCGCCAGCAGGGGGGCAGCGAACACTGAAGCTTTCTTT. It specifies CASRGAANTEAFF.

The chain links TRBV5-6 to TRBJ1-1, with TRBD1 identical over 9 bases. With V trimmed by 3 bases and J by 5 bases, 11 bases remained unmatched. From germline, CDR1 is SGHDT and CDR2 YYEEEE. The CDR3 contains 16 residues. Here the CDR3 reads CASSSPGQGLGTEAFF. DNA of the CDR3: TGTGCCAGCAGCTCTCCGGGACAGGGCCTTGGAACTGAAGCTTTCTTT.

This rearrangement joins TRBV7-2 to TRBJ2-3, with D perhaps matching TRBD1 (5 bases). The ends were cut back, 6 bases at V and 2 bases at J, with 15 bases in the middle. Germline loops: CDR1 SGHTA, CDR2 FQGNSA. The CDR3 has 15 residues. The CDR3 coding sequence is TGTGCCAGCAGTTGGGCGACAGCACACACAGATACGCAGTATTTT. Its translation is CASSWATAHTDTQYF. Filled out from reference TRBV7-2 and TRBJ2-3, the complete variable domain reads GAGVSQSPSNKVTEKGKDVELRCDPISGHTALYWYRQSLGQGLEFLIYFQGNSAPDKSGLPSDRFSAERTGGSVSTLTIQRTQQEDSAVYLCASSWATAHTDTQYFGPGTRLTVL.